This T cell receptor beta chain was captured by sequencing in a study of blood T cell repertoires in COVID-19. This clone was recorded only once. J was trimmed by 14 bases and V by 5 bases; bases with no gene match: 4. Germline V gene lookup returns CDR1 SGHVS and CDR2 FQNEAQ. This CDR3 has 11 residues. Assay: immunoSEQ multiplex PCR; the TCRdb copy retains only in-frame clones and omits some. Of 250,000 to 300,000 clones in the sample, 70% to 80% were seen once. Material: peripheral blood. The chain recombines TRBV7-8 with TRBJ2-1; 9 positions match TRBD1. This sequence was found in a woman older than 75 with acute or convalescent COVID-19. The CDR3 loop reads CASSHDRGEFF. In DNA form, the CDR3 reads TGTGCCAGCAGCCACGACAGGGGGGAGTTCTTC.